This T cell receptor beta chain derives from a study of blood T cell repertoires in COVID-19. Across the study: Sites across the United States, Italy and Spain contributed samples from acute and convalescent COVID-19. In each case, the material was cDNA or gDNA derived from T cells, B-cell-depleted T cells, or PBMCs.

Germline V gives CDR1 LNHDA, CDR2 SQIVND (reference sequence). The CDR3 is made up of 13 amino acids. Unmatched junction bases numbered 6, after V lost 5 bases and J lost 6 bases. Original analysis: Nucleated cell counts were estimated from reference gene primer amplification. Measured with immunoSEQ multiplex PCR; TCRdb has only the in-frame clones, and not every one. For V, J and clone size, that table is used; D and trimming come from the DNA. The sample shows 150,000 to 200,000 clones, 89% of them seen only once. Sequencing was carried out using peripheral blood. The receptor was derived from a man aged 18 to 29 who had recovered from COVID-19. The rearrangement links TRBV19 to TRBJ2-7; the match to TRBD1 covers 8 bases. CDR3 nucleotide sequence: TGTGCCAGTAGTTCCGGACAGGGCGGCGAGCAGTACTTC. Residues: CASSSGQGGEQYF.